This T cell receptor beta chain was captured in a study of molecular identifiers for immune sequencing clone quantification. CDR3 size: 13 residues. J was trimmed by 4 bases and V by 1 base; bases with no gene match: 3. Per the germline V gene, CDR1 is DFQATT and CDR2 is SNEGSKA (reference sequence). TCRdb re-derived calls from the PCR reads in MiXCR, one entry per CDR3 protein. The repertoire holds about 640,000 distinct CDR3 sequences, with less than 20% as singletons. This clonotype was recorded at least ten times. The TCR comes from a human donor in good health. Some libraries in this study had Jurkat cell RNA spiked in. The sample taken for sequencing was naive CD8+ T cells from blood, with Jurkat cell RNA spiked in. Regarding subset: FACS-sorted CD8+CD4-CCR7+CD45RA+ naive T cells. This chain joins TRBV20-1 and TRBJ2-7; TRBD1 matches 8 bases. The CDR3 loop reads CSARGTGTYEQYF. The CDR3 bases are TGCAGTGCTAGAGGGACAGGGACGTACGAGCAGTACTTC.